The clone carrying this TCR beta chain occurred many times. Its antigen is still unknown. The sample originates from a study of regulatory T cells in long-lasting Graves disease. The authors built TCR beta libraries using iRepertoire HTBI primers and Arm-PCR of CDR3 regions. TCRdb redid the calling of the multiplex PCR reads with MiXCR, one entry per CDR3 protein. The sample lists fewer than 650,000 distinct CDR3 sequences, about 16% occurring once. The time point: newly diagnosed GD, antithyroid drugs for less than 3 months. Researchers made the TCR library from RNA that was extracted from PBMCs. Study-wide points: Accuracy was possibly reduced by small sample size. Patients with persistent disease shared some 3,000 public clonotypes, outpacing the approximately 920 shared by new patients.

Germline V CDR1 and CDR2: LNHNV, YYDKDF (reference sequence). Between the trimmed V and J ends, which lost 0 bases and 0 bases, there was a span of 9 bases. This CDR3 comprises 17 residues. The same specimen was also included in a second study, on T cells in Graves' hyperthyroidism and ophthalmopathy. This second study notes: First-round RT-PCR targeting the TCR CDR3 was performed with the HTBI primer set.

The source was peripheral blood mononuclear cells (PBMCs), collected at new diagnosis, from a patient treated with antithyroid drugs. The TCR originated in a man aged 18 to 30 with Graves disease. The chain uses TRBV15 and TRBJ2-6; TRBD1 might be the D (5 bases). The CDR3 nucleotides are TGTGCCACCAGCAGAGAGAGCAGGGTCTCTGGGGCCAACGTCCTGACTTTC. Its translation: CATSRESRVSGANVLTF.